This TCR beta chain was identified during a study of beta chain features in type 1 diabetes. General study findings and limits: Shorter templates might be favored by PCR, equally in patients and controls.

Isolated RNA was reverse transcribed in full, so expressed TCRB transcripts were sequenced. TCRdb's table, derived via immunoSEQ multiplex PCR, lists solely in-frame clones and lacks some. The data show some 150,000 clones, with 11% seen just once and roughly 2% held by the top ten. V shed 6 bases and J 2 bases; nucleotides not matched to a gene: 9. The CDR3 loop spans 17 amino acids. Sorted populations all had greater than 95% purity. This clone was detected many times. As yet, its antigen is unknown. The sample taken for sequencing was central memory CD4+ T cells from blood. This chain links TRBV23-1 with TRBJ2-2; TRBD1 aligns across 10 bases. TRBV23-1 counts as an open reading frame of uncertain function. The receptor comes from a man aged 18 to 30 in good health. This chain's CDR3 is CASSRRTTGGNTGELFF. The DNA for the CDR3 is TGCGCCAGCAGCCGCCGGACGACAGGGGGCAACACCGGGGAGCTGTTTTTT.